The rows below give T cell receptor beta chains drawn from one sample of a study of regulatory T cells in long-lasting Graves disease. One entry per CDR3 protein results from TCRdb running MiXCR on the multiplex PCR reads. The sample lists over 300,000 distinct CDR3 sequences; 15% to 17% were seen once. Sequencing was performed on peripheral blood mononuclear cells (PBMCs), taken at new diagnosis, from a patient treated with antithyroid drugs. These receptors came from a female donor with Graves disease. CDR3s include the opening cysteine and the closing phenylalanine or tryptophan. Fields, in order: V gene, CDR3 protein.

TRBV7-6,CASSTLAGLNEQFF
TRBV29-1,CSVEAPGRANYGYTF
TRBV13,CASSFRTGPDFRVGTDTQYF
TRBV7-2,CASSLGGQFNEKLFF
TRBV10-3,CAIRREGELSDGYTF
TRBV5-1,CASSLPGSDTGELFF
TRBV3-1,CASSPGRVHEQFF
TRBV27,CASSLSGFTEAFF
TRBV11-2,CASSQTNSPLHF
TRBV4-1,CASSQDSARLAGGRTDTQYF
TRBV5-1,CASRLSTDTQYF
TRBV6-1,CASSSRRGTTNEKLFF
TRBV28,CAWAGRLQETQYF
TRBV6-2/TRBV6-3,CASSYNPGYYGYTF
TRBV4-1,CASTTSASTDTQYF
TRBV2,CASSVEPVSYNEQFF
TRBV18,CASCKGLNTEAFF
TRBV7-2,CASSPVGVMNTQYF
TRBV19,CASSEGREELF
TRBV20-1,CSAREAVSQETQYF
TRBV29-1,CSVVEGASEQYF
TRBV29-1,CSALLGLVPGYTF
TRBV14,CASSRTVAQKLFF
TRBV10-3,CAITPGQGGDEQYF
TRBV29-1,CSGSPGGLLETQYF
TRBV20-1,CSAVSGSTGELFF
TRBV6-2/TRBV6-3,CASSSQPGREVEKLFF
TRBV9,CASSVGRGPTEAFF